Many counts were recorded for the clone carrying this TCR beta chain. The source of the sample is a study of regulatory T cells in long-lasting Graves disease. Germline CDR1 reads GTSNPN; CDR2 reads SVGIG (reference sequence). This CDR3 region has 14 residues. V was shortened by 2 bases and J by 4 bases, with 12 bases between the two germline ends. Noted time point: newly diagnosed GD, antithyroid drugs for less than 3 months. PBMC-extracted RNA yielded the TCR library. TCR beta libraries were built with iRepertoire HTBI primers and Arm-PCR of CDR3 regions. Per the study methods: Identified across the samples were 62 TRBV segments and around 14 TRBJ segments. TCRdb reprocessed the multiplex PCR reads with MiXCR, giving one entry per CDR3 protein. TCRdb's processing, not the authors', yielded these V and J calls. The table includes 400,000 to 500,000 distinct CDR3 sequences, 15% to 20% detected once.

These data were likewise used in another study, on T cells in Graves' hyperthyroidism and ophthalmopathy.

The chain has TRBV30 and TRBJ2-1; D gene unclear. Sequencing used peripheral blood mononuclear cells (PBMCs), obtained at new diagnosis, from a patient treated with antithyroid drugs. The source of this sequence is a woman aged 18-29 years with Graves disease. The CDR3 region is CAWSPLIRYNEQFF. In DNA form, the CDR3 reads TGTGCCTGGAGTCCTTTGATCAGGTACAATGAGCAGTTCTTC. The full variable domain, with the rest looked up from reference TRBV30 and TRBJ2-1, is SQTIHQWPATLVQPVGSPLSLECTVEGTSNPNLYWYRQAAGRGLQLLFYSVGIGQISSEVPQNLSASRPQDRQFILSSKKLLLSDSGFYLCAWSPLIRYNEQFFGPGTRLTVL.